The 18 T cell receptor beta chains given below trace back to one sample, sequenced in a study of blood T cell dynamics during melanoma immunotherapy. Using immunoSEQ multiplex PCR, the repertoire was profiled, and TCRdb retains in-frame clones only, with some absent. The sample lists over 13,000 clones, over 65% occurring once. Time point defined: pre-treatment baseline. The input for sequencing was blood, taken from a patient treated with checkpoint blockade. These receptors originate from a human donor with melanoma.

The chain recombines TRBV19 with TRBJ2-5, with 7 bases matching TRBD2. V shed 7 bases, J shed 5 bases, and the junction held 7 bases outside the gene matches. The CDR3 has 13 amino acids. Germline-derived CDR1 and CDR2 are LNHDA and SQIVND (reference sequence). The CDR3 DNA reads TGTGCCAGTACCCCAGCGGGGTGGGAGACCCAGTACTTC. Protein product: CASTPAGWETQYF. Combining the CDR3 with reference TRBV19 and TRBJ2-5 gives the whole variable domain DGGITQSPKYLFRKEGQNVTLSCEQNLNHDAMYWYRQDPGQGLRLIYYSQIVNDFQKGDIAEGYSVSREKKESFPLTVTSAQKNPTAFYLCASTPAGWETQYFGPGTRLLVL.

V usage is TRBV19 and J usage is TRBJ2-3; TRBD2 might be the D (6 bases). There are 15 residues in the CDR3. Trimming pared 3 bases from V and 2 bases from J, leaving 12 bases between. Per the germline V gene, CDR1 is LNHDA and CDR2 is SQIVND (reference sequence). The CDR3 DNA follows: TGTGCCAGTAGTATGCTCCGGGGGTACACAGATACGCAGTATTTT. Amino acids: CASSMLRGYTDTQYF.

This rearrangement joins TRBV5-1 to TRBJ2-5; the match to TRBD1 covers 8 bases. The DNA end lines up better with TRBJ2-7; the J call may be wrong. Germline V gene lookup returns CDR1 SGHRS and CDR2 YFSETQ. The CDR3 extends over 13 amino acids. The DNA for the CDR3 is TGCGCCAGCAGATCCACAGACAGGGGCGAGCAGTACTTC. Translation: CASRSTDRGEQYF.

The rearrangement links TRBV13 to TRBJ2-1; 11 bases agree with TRBD2. Germline CDR1 reads PRHDT; CDR2 reads FYEKMQ (reference sequence). V was pared by 5 bases and J by 12 bases, with 0 bases of the junction left unmatched. This CDR3 is 11 amino acids long. CDR3 DNA sequence: TGTGCCAGCAGCCTAGCGGGGGGGCAGTTCTTC. Translation: CASSLAGGQFF.

The chain carries TRBV27 and TRBJ2-7, with D hard to call. Germline assignment: CDR1 MNHEY and CDR2 SMNVEV (reference sequence). Trimming cost V 6 bases and J 1 base, with 16 bases left between them. This CDR3 comprises 15 residues. The DNA of the CDR3 is TGTGCCAGCAGACCTCTATATCGTCGGTCCTACGAGCAGTACTTC. It specifies CASRPLYRRSYEQYF.

This chain links TRBV19 with TRBJ1-1; D perhaps matches TRBD1 (5 bases). The V gene's germline CDR1 is LNHDA and CDR2 SQIVND (reference sequence). Trimming pared 4 bases from V and 3 bases from J, leaving 9 bases between. This CDR3 has 13 residues. CDR3 residues: CASSRRGYTEAFF. As DNA, the CDR3 is TGTGCCAGTAGTAGGAGGGGTTACACTGAAGCTTTCTTT.

The rearrangement joins TRBV7-6 to TRBJ2-5; no clear D gene. The germline CDR1 and CDR2 sequences are SGHVS and FNYEAQ. V gave up 5 bases and J gave up 7 bases, with 11 bases separating them. The CDR3 loop spans 12 amino acids. This chain's CDR3 is CASSPNIRTQYF. CDR3 coding DNA: TGTGCCAGCAGCCCCAACATACGGACCCAGTACTTC.

In this sample, this clone turned up a few times. The genes are TRBV11-2 and TRBJ2-7; 7 bases align to TRBD1. This CDR3 has 13 amino acids. J was trimmed by 9 bases and V by 5 bases; bases with no gene match: 10. The V gene's germline CDR1 is SGHAT and CDR2 FQNNGV. CDR3 nucleotides: TGTGCCAGCAGCAATCGACAGGGTCGTGGGCAGTACTTC. Amino acid sequence: CASSNRQGRGQYF.

V gene TRBV28 combines with J gene TRBJ1-2; D is unclear. V was pared by 2 bases and J by 14 bases, with 3 bases between. The CDR3 length is 8 residues. Germline CDR1 is MDHEN and CDR2 is SYDVKM. CDR3 nucleotides: TGTGCCAGCAGTTTAGTAACCTTC. Protein sequence: CASSLVTF.

The chain joins TRBV6-1 to TRBJ1-5; 8 bases fit TRBD1. The germline gives CDR1 MNHNS, CDR2 SASEGT. This CDR3 comprises 15 residues. Trimming cost V 10 bases and J 5 bases; bases outside gene matches: 13. The CDR3 protein is CAIQIRQGRDQPQHF. The CDR3 DNA sequence: TGTGCCATCCAAATAAGACAGGGGAGAGATCAGCCCCAGCATTTT.

This clone was detected only once. The chain is built from TRBV6-5 and TRBJ2-7; TRBD1 is a possible D gene (5 bases). V was trimmed by 5 bases and J by 2 bases, leaving 16 bases between them. The CDR3 extends over 15 amino acids. Germline CDR1 MNHEY, CDR2 SVGAGI. The CDR3 sequence: CASSPIQGTPYEQYF. In DNA form, the CDR3 reads TGTGCCAGCAGTCCAATCCAGGGTACTCCCTACGAGCAGTACTTC.

The V gene is TRBV28, the J gene TRBJ2-1; 11 positions match TRBD1. CDR3 length equals 16 residues. J lost 3 bases, V lost 2 bases, and 3 bases had no gene match. Germline loops: CDR1 MDHEN, CDR2 SYDVKM. CDR3 residues: CASSLAGQGGYNEQFF. The CDR3 DNA reads TGTGCCAGCAGTTTAGCGGGACAGGGGGGCTACAATGAGCAGTTCTTC.

This clone was detected once. The sample carries other DNA sequences with the same CDR3. The chain is built from TRBV10-3 and TRBJ1-2; D unclear. The ends were cut back, 4 bases at V and 4 bases at J, with 16 bases in the middle. Germline V gene data show CDR1 as ENHRY and CDR2 as SYGVKD. CDR3 size: 15 residues. The CDR3 protein is CAISAGYERRYGYTF. The CDR3 DNA reads TGTGCCATCAGTGCGGGGTATGAGCGCCGCTATGGCTACACCTTC.

J is TRBJ2-7 and V is TRBV5-5; D is uncertain. V lost 0 bases, J lost 1 base, and 11 bases lay in between. Per germline, CDR1 SGHKS and CDR2 YYEKEE (reference sequence). This CDR3 spans 15 amino acids. The CDR3 region has the DNA TGTGCCAGCAGCTTGGTAGTTGGTGTTTCCTACGAGCAGTACTTC. Amino acids: CASSLVVGVSYEQYF.

V and J are TRBV5-1 and TRBJ2-5; D remains unclear. Trimming shortened V by 0 bases and J by 5 bases, and 5 bases separated the two germline ends. This CDR3 is built from 12 residues. Germline V CDR1 and CDR2: SGHRS, YFSETQ. CDR3 amino acids: CASSLDVETQYF. The CDR3 region has the DNA TGCGCCAGCAGCTTGGACGTCGAGACCCAGTACTTC.

J is TRBJ2-7 and V is TRBV13; possibly TRBD1 for D (6 bases). Germline values: CDR1 PRHDT, CDR2 FYEKMQ (reference sequence). V was pared by 5 bases and J by 2 bases, with 13 bases between. This CDR3 spans 14 amino acids. DNA for the CDR3: TGTGCCAGCAGCAGGGGACATCGTACCTACGAGCAGTACTTC. Translating it yields CASSRGHRTYEQYF.

The genes are TRBV11-3 and TRBJ2-5; TRBD2 matches at 7 bases. CDR1 and CDR2 (germline): SGHNT, YENEEA. Trimming cost V 1 base and J 4 bases; bases outside gene matches: 6. This CDR3 has 15 residues. The CDR3 is CASSLGWGGRETQYF. The CDR3 bases are TGTGCCAGCAGCTTAGGCTGGGGGGGACGAGAGACCCAGTACTTC.

This clone was counted a few times. The chain recombines TRBV4-1 with TRBJ1-1; 10 bases are shared with TRBD1. The germline CDR1 and CDR2 sequences are MGHRA and YSYEKL. The V segment lost 3 bases and the J segment 4 bases; nucleotides outside the gene matches: 2. The CDR3 has 14 residues. CDR3 sequence: CASSQTGGFTEAFF. The CDR3 region has the DNA TGCGCCAGCAGCCAGACAGGGGGCTTCACTGAAGCTTTCTTT.